The rows below give T cell receptor beta chains drawn from one sample of a study of Ad26.COV2.S vaccination and SARS-CoV-2 variants. Generated by immunoSEQ multiplex PCR, the TCRdb table keeps only in-frame clones and is missing some. The sample comprises 350,000 to 600,000 clones, 89% of which are singletons, and 1.7% rests with the top ten. This material consisted of peripheral blood, taken in a trial of Ad26.COV2.S vaccine versus placebo. All receptors derive from a person between 18 and 65 years old who received the Ad26.COV2.S COVID-19 vaccine or a placebo. CDR3s leave out the opening cysteine and the closing phenylalanine or tryptophan.

CDR3 protein,V gene,J gene
ASSLTGVDGYT,TRBV7-6,TRBJ1-2
ASSITRGTDTQY,TRBV7-9,TRBJ2-3
ASSRTGYQETQY,TRBV4-1,TRBJ2-5
ASSLNYGYT,TRBV11-2,TRBJ1-2
ASSYHGVGRGEPEAF,TRBV6-2/TRBV6-3,TRBJ1-1
ASSLEPGDPPNYGYT,TRBV13,TRBJ1-2
ASNRDGRNEKLF,TRBV10-1,TRBJ1-4
ASSPGDRNPYEQY,TRBV6-6,TRBJ2-7
ASTRSGIPGQGFPDTQY,TRBV19,TRBJ2-3
ASSTLPGQGITSYT,TRBV28,TRBJ1-2
ASRRWGGQPQH,TRBV12-3/TRBV12-4,TRBJ1-5
ASSPLAGSYNEQF,TRBV11-2,TRBJ2-1
ASSFPVRNKRRETQY,TRBV6-2/TRBV6-3,TRBJ2-5
ASSPNRGTEAF,TRBV5-1,TRBJ1-1
ASSVGAGAYEQY,TRBV9,TRBJ2-7
ASSLGSRNEKLF,TRBV5-5,TRBJ1-4